A single sample gave rise to the 31 T cell receptor beta chains below, sequenced in a study of T cells in Graves' hyperthyroidism and ophthalmopathy. From RNA transcripts, TCR beta CDR3 regions were amplified. The TCR CDR3 was amplified in a first-round RT-PCR using the HTBI primer set. TCRdb passed the multiplex PCR reads through MiXCR, listing each CDR3 protein once. The table records some 600,000 distinct CDR3 sequences, more than 11% of them present only once. Sequenced sample: blood. The receptors were gathered from a woman in her twenties or thirties with Graves' hyperthyroidism that later progressed to Graves' ophthalmopathy.

This clonotype was picked up many times. The chain joins TRBV25-1 to TRBJ2-7, with a possible D match to TRBD1 (6 bases). This CDR3 comprises 14 residues. The germline V gene has CDR1 MGHDK and CDR2 SYGVNS. V was cut by 4 bases and J by 0 bases, with 10 bases left in between. This chain's CDR3 is CASSGAGDSYEQYF. The CDR3 DNA is TGTGCCAGCAGTGGAGCAGGGGACTCCTACGAGCAGTACTTC.

This clonotype was seen many times. This chain uses TRBV20-1 with TRBJ2-7; a possible D gene is TRBD2 (6 bases). This CDR3 has 14 amino acids. V lost 3 bases, J lost 0 bases, and 12 bases lay in between. Germline-derived CDR1 and CDR2 are DFQATT and SNEGSKA (reference sequence). The CDR3 DNA follows: TGCAGTGCTAGGGGGACTTGGAGCTCCTACGAGCAGTACTTC. Translating it yields CSARGTWSSYEQYF.

This clonotype was found a few times. This rearrangement joins TRBV5-1 to TRBJ1-1; no firm D call. With 0 bases removed from V and 0 bases from J, the gap between germline ends came to 12 bases. The CDR3 spans 16 residues. Germline CDR1 and CDR2: SGHRS and YFSETQ. Here the CDR3 reads CASSLGGRMLNTEAFF. The CDR3 DNA reads TGCGCCAGCAGCTTGGGAGGGCGGATGTTGAACACTGAAGCTTTCTTT.

In its sample, this clonotype was seen many times. V usage is TRBV5-6 and J usage is TRBJ2-2; unclear D gene. The CDR3 totals 14 residues. V was shortened by 3 bases and J by 0 bases, with 6 bases between the two germline ends. Germline-derived CDR1 and CDR2 are SGHDT and YYEEEE. This CDR3 is CASSSPANTGELFF. CDR3 DNA: TGTGCCAGCAGCTCTCCCGCGAACACCGGGGAGCTGTTTTTT.

There are many counts of this clonotype. The V gene is TRBV28, the J gene TRBJ2-7; the D gene is possibly TRBD2 (5 bases). This CDR3 has 11 amino acids. The germline gives CDR1 MDHEN, CDR2 SYDVKM. Between the trimmed V and J ends, which lost 7 bases and 4 bases, there was a span of 8 bases. The DNA of the CDR3 is TGTGCCAGCATCCGCGGGTACGAGCAGTACTTC. As protein: CASIRGYEQYF.

This clonotype came up many times. V and J are TRBV9 and TRBJ1-1, with TRBD1 as a possible D gene (6 bases). The CDR3 loop spans 13 amino acids. Germline V CDR1 and CDR2: SGDLS, YYNGEE. V was cut by 3 bases and J by 5 bases, with 11 bases left in between. The CDR3 DNA follows: TGTGCCAGCAGCGCGGGGACAAGGACTGAAGCTTTCTTT. The encoded protein is CASSAGTRTEAFF.

This clonotype turned up a few times. The chain carries TRBV7-2 and TRBJ2-7, with D unresolved. Germline assignment: CDR1 SGHTA and CDR2 FQGNSA. There are 16 residues in the CDR3. V lost 5 bases and J lost 0, with 17 bases in between. The CDR3 DNA reads TGTGCCAGCAGCCGCTCCAGCGAACCGAGCTCCTACGAGCAGTACTTC. Protein sequence: CASSRSSEPSSYEQYF.

Many counts were recorded for this clonotype. The rearrangement joins TRBV19 to TRBJ2-7; no reliable D call. V was trimmed by 8 bases and J by 2 bases, leaving 13 bases between them. Germline V gives CDR1 LNHDA, CDR2 SQIVND (reference sequence). The CDR3 loop spans 13 amino acids. CDR3 in DNA: TGTGCCAGTGGCGGCCCCGCGGCCTACGAGCAGTACTTC. Protein: CASGGPAAYEQYF. The full variable domain, completed using reference TRBV19 and TRBJ2-7, is DGGITQSPKYLFRKEGQNVTLSCEQNLNHDAMYWYRQDPGQGLRLIYYSQIVNDFQKGDIAEGYSVSREKKESFPLTVTSAQKNPTAFYLCASGGPAAYEQYFGPGTRLTVT.

In this sample, this clonotype turned up a few times. This may be a read error, as it is one base from a much larger clone. V usage is TRBV27 and J usage is TRBJ1-2, with TRBD1 identical over 10 bases. This CDR3 is built from 15 residues. Germline V gives CDR1 MNHEY, CDR2 SMNVEV (reference sequence). In DNA form, the CDR3 reads TGTGCCAGCAGTCTGGACAGGGGGATTAACTATGGCTACATCTTC. Protein: CASSLDRGINYGYIF.

There are a few counts of this clonotype. The V and J genes are TRBV20-1 and TRBJ2-7, with TRBD2 identical over 11 bases. Losses at the gene ends were 6 bases for V and 7 bases for J; bases not matched to a gene: 17. Germline V lookup: CDR1 DFQATT, CDR2 SNEGSKA (reference sequence). This CDR3 is 16 amino acids long. The CDR3 region is CSASFTVSGRALEQYF. CDR3 in DNA: TGCAGTGCCTCCTTTACGGTTAGCGGGAGGGCCTTGGAGCAGTACTTC.

This clonotype was recorded many times. J is TRBJ1-1 and V is TRBV18; D is undetermined. Trimming stripped 7 bases from V and 2 bases from J, with 11 bases between. The length of the CDR3 is 13 residues. Germline CDR1 is KGHSH and CDR2 is LQKENI. The CDR3 is CASFPTDNTEAFF. The CDR3 region has the DNA TGTGCCAGCTTCCCGACTGATAACACTGAAGCTTTCTTT.

Ten or more counts support this clonotype. The rearrangement uses TRBV11-2 and TRBJ1-1; 9 nucleotides line up with TRBD1. With V trimmed by 4 bases and J by 5 bases, 8 bases remained unmatched. This CDR3 contains 15 residues. CDR1 and CDR2 (germline): SGHAT, FQNNGV. The DNA of the CDR3 is TGTGCCAGCAGCTCGACCTTGGGACAGGGAACTGAAGCTTTCTTT. Its translation is CASSSTLGQGTEAFF.

This clonotype was seen ten or more times. V is TRBV6-1 and J is TRBJ2-1; 7 positions agree with TRBD1. The J segment lost 7 bases and the V segment lost 5 bases, leaving 11 bases of the junction unmatched. Germline assignment: CDR1 MNHNS and CDR2 SASEGT. The CDR3 sequence is 15 residues long. CDR3 in amino acids: CASSYETGIVNEQFF. For the CDR3, the DNA is TGTGCCAGCAGTTATGAGACAGGGATAGTAAATGAGCAGTTCTTC.

The chain links TRBV7-6 to TRBJ2-1, with no clear D. CDR1 is SGHVS and CDR2 is FNYEAQ in the germline V gene. V lost 3 bases to trimming and J lost 10 bases, with 13 bases between them. The CDR3 has 13 residues. The CDR3 sequence is CASSLSAANEQFF. The CDR3 coding sequence is TGTGCCAGCAGCTTGTCGGCCGCGAACGAGCAGTTCTTC.

The table lists this clonotype with many counts. This chain links TRBV20-1 with TRBJ2-5, with TRBD1 matching over 9 bases. After removal of 6 bases from V and 3 bases from J, the junction contained 14 bases not matched to a gene. Germline V gives CDR1 DFQATT, CDR2 SNEGSKA (reference sequence). There are 16 residues in the CDR3. The CDR3 DNA reads TGCAGTGCGGTACCGGGACAGGGTGGATGGAAAGAGACCCAGTACTTC. As protein: CSAVPGQGGWKETQYF.

At least ten counts were recorded for this clonotype. This chain joins TRBV6-1 and TRBJ1-5; no firm D call. Germline V gene data show CDR1 as MNHNS and CDR2 as SASEGT. Between the trimmed V and J ends, which lost 4 bases and 3 bases, there was a span of 19 bases. The CDR3 runs 17 residues. CDR3 protein: CASSGKSTQTSNQPQHF. The CDR3 bases are TGTGCCAGCAGTGGGAAGTCGACACAGACTTCCAATCAGCCCCAGCATTTT.

This chain links TRBV6-2 or TRBV6-3 with TRBJ2-6; D is possibly TRBD1 (6 bases). Looked up from germline, CDR1 is MNHEY and CDR2 is SVGEGT. The CDR3 spans 16 residues. V was shortened by 5 bases and J by 0 bases, with 11 bases between the two germline ends. The CDR3 DNA is TGTGCCAGCAGTCCGACAGGACCCTCTGGGGCCAACGTCCTGACTTTC. Translating it yields CASSPTGPSGANVLTF.

In this sample, this clonotype turned up many times. The chain recombines TRBV11-3 with TRBJ2-6, with 11 bases fitting TRBD2. There are 17 residues in the CDR3. The trim removed 2 bases at V and 4 bases at J, leaving 4 bases unmatched. Germline CDR1 and CDR2: SGHNT and YENEEA. This chain's CDR3 is CASSLTSGSPGANVLTF. In DNA form, the CDR3 reads TGTGCCAGCAGCTTAACTAGCGGGAGTCCAGGGGCCAACGTCCTGACTTTC.

The CDR3 DNA follows: TGTGCCAGCACCTCCCCCGACCTGCCTCGCTACGAGCAGTACTTC. Amino acid sequence: CASTSPDLPRYEQYF. The V and J genes are TRBV28 and TRBJ2-7, with D hard to call. The CDR3 is 15 residues long. Germline assignment: CDR1 MDHEN and CDR2 SYDVKM. Trimming cost V 7 bases and J 3 bases, with 19 bases left between them.

This clonotype was observed at least ten times. The chain recombines TRBV20-1 with TRBJ1-4; TRBD1 matches at 10 bases. CDR3 length equals 14 residues. Germline CDR1 reads DFQATT; CDR2 reads SNEGSKA (reference sequence). J lost 11 bases, V lost 2 bases, and 8 bases had no gene match. For the CDR3, the DNA is TGCAGTGCTAGAATAAGGGACAGGGGTTGGAAACTGTTTTTT. It specifies CSARIRDRGWKLFF.

This clonotype was observed at least ten times. The chain recombines TRBV7-9 with TRBJ1-1; perhaps TRBD1 as D (5 bases). Trimming removed 1 base at V and 7 bases at J, with 10 bases between. Germline V gene data show CDR1 as SEHNR and CDR2 as FQNEAQ (reference sequence). The length of the CDR3 is 13 residues. The CDR3 DNA reads TGTGCCAGCAGCTTAGAGCAGACAGTTGAAGCTTTCTTT. Protein sequence: CASSLEQTVEAFF.

This clonotype was picked up many times. The CDR3 region has the DNA TGTGCCAGCAGCTCCAATCGGGCTCCTCCTTATGGCTACACCTTC. It codes for CASSSNRAPPYGYTF. V is TRBV11-1 and J is TRBJ1-2; D gene ambiguous. Germline CDR1 and CDR2: SGHAT and FQDESV (reference sequence). V was cut by 4 bases and J by 5 bases, with 17 bases left in between. The CDR3 covers 15 residues.

In its sample, this clonotype was seen a few times. V gene TRBV20-1 combines with J gene TRBJ1-5; no clear D. This CDR3 spans 13 amino acids. The germline V and J ends were trimmed by 4 bases and 8 bases, with 15 bases remaining between them. The germline V gene has CDR1 DFQATT and CDR2 SNEGSKA (reference sequence). CDR3 DNA: TGCAGTGCTACGGATTCAATGGGCGAGCCCCAGCATTTT. Protein sequence: CSATDSMGEPQHF.

In this sample, this clonotype turned up a few times. The rearrangement joins TRBV19 to TRBJ2-7; D tentatively reads TRBD1 or TRBD2 (6 bases each). The germline V gene encodes CDR1 LNHDA and CDR2 SQIVND (reference sequence). The germline V and J ends were trimmed by 7 bases and 4 bases, with 8 bases remaining between them. The CDR3 has 11 amino acids. The CDR3 DNA sequence: TGTGCCAGTAAGGGGGGTTACGAGCAGTACTTC. Its translation: CASKGGYEQYF.

In the case of this clonotype: A read error may explain this, as a much larger clone is one base away. The CDR3 reads CATSGTANTEAFF. The CDR3 nucleotides read TGTGCCACCAGCGGGACAGCGAACACTGAAGCTTTCTTT. This rearrangement joins TRBV15 to TRBJ1-1; TRBD1 matches at 7 bases. The CDR3 loop spans 13 amino acids. V lost 5 bases, J lost 1 base, and 1 base stayed unmatched. The germline gives CDR1 LNHNV, CDR2 YYDKDF (reference sequence).

The chain is built from TRBV6-1 and TRBJ1-1, with D maybe TRBD1 (6 bases). CDR1 is MNHNS and CDR2 is SASEGT in the germline V gene. V lost 6 bases, J lost 7 bases, and 18 bases lay in between. This CDR3 region has 14 residues. CDR3: CASRPSGEVGEAFF. CDR3 DNA: TGTGCCAGCAGGCCTTCAGGGGAAGTCGGTGAAGCTTTCTTT.

This clonotype was detected many times. V and J are TRBV6-6 and TRBJ1-3; 8 bases align to TRBD1. Germline V gives CDR1 MNHNY, CDR2 SVGAGI (reference sequence). The CDR3 is 16 residues long. J was trimmed by 1 base and V by 2 bases; bases with no gene match: 4. CDR3 residues: CASSYGTGISGNTIYF. Written as DNA, the CDR3 is TGTGCCAGCAGTTACGGGACAGGCATATCTGGAAACACCATATATTTT.

A word on this clonotype: A junction boundary mismatches the germline segment, possibly from a read error. The chain recombines TRBV7-7 with TRBJ2-5; D may be TRBD1 (5 bases). Germline V lookup: CDR1 SSHAT, CDR2 FNYEAQ (reference sequence). CDR3 size: 15 residues. The CDR3 DNA sequence: TGTGCTAGCAGCTTAGGGGTGTGGTCGGAAGAGACCCAGTACTTC. Protein sequence: CASSLGVWSEETQYF. The full variable domain, with the rest looked up from reference TRBV7-7 and TRBJ2-5, is GAGVSQSPRYKVTKRGQDVTLRCDPISSHATLYWYQQALGQGPEFLTYFNYEAQPDKSGLPSDRFSAERPEGSISTLTIQRTEQRDSAMYRCASSLGVWSEETQYFGPGTRLLVL.

This clonotype was observed at least ten times. This rearrangement joins TRBV12-3 or TRBV12-4 to TRBJ1-1, with a tentative D call TRBD1 (5 bases). The ends were cut back, 2 bases at V and 5 bases at J, with 9 bases in the middle. There are 13 residues in the CDR3. In DNA, the CDR3 is TGTGCCAGCAGTTTACAGGGAGAGACTGAAGCTTTCTTT. Translation gives CASSLQGETEAFF.

This chain joins TRBV5-6 and TRBJ2-1; 7 bases align to TRBD1. Germline values: CDR1 SGHDT, CDR2 YYEEEE. The CDR3 sequence is 14 residues long. Trimming removed 1 base from V and 8 bases from J; junction bases left unmatched: 6. CDR3 loop: CASSLRGRSDEQFF. The CDR3 nucleotides read TGTGCCAGCAGCTTGAGGGGGCGCTCTGATGAGCAGTTCTTC.

This clonotype was counted at least ten times. The chain uses TRBV28 and TRBJ2-7; no reliable D call. Trimming stripped 3 bases from V and 2 bases from J, with 17 bases between. The CDR3 extends over 16 amino acids. Germline CDR1 reads MDHEN; CDR2 reads SYDVKM. The CDR3 coding sequence is TGTGCCAGCAGTTTCGGGTATCTCGAATTGGCCTACGAGCAGTACTTC. This encodes CASSFGYLELAYEQYF.